This T cell receptor (beta chain) is from a study of T cell changes during pregnancy in multiple sclerosis. Method: immunoSEQ multiplex PCR; TCRdb's copy keeps in-frame clones and lacks some. The sample lists about 57,000 clones; more than 85% were seen once. This CDR3 contains 16 residues. The trim removed 0 bases at V and 4 bases at J, leaving 8 bases unmatched. The germline V gene encodes CDR1 LNHNV and CDR2 YYDKDF (reference sequence). This receptor was identified in a female donor in good health, enrolled as a control in a pregnancy study. The V and J genes are TRBV15 and TRBJ2-7, with 8 bases identical to TRBD1. Here the sequenced sample was peripheral blood, taken after pregnancy. CDR3 in DNA: TGTGCCACCAGCAGAGACGTTGGACAGGGCGGGTACGAGCAGTACTTC. Encoded protein: CATSRDVGQGGYEQYF.